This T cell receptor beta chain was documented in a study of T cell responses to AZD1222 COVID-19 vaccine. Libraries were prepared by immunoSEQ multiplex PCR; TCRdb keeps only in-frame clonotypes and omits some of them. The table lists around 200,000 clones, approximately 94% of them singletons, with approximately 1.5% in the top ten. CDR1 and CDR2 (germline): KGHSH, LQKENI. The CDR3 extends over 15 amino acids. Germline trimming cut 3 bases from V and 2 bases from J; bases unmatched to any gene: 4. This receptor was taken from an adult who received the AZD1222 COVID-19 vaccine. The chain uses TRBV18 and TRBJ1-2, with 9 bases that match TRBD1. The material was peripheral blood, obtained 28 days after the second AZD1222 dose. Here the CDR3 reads CASSPPGQGNYGYTF. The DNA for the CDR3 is TGTGCCAGCTCACCGCCGGGACAGGGAAACTATGGCTACACCTTC.